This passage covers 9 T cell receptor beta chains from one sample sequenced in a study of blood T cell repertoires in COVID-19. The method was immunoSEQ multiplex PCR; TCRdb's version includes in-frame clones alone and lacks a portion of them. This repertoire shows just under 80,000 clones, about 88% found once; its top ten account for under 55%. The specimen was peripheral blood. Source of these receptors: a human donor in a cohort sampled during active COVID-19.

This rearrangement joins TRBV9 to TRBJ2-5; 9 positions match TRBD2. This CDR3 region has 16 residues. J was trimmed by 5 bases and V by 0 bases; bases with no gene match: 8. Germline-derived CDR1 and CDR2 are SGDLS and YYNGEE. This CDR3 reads CASSVESSGTGETQYF. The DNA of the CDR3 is TGTGCCAGCAGCGTAGAGTCTAGCGGGACGGGCGAGACCCAGTACTTC. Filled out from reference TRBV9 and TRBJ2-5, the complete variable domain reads DSGVTQTPKHLITATGQRVTLRCSPRSGDLSVYWYQQSLDQGLQFLIQYYNGEERAKGNILERFSAQQFPDLHSELNLSSLELGDSALYFCASSVESSGTGETQYFGPGTRLLVL.

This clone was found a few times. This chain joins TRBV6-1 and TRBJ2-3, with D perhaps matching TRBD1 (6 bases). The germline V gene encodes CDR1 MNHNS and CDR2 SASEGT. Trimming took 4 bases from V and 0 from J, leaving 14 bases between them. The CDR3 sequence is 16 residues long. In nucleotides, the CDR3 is TGTGCCAGCAGTGGAACAGGGTTAGGAAGCACAGATACGCAGTATTTT. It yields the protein CASSGTGLGSTDTQYF.

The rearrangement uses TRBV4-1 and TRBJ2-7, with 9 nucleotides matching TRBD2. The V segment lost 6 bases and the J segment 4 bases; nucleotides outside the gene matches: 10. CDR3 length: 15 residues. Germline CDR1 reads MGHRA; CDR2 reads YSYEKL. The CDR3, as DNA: TGCGCCAGCAGAGAATCGGGCGGGAGGGATTACGAGCAGTACTTC. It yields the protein CASRESGGRDYEQYF.

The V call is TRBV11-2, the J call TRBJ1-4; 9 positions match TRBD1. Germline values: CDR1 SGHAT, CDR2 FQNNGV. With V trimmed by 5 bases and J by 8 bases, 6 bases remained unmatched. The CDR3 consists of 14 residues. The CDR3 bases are TGTGCCAGCAGCCCCGGACAGGGGTTCGAAAAACTGTTTTTT. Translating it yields CASSPGQGFEKLFF.

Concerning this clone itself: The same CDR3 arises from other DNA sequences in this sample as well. CDR3 residues: CASSSGRGAFGANVLTF. CDR3 nucleotides: TGTGCCAGCAGCTCCGGTAGGGGCGCGTTTGGGGCCAACGTCCTGACTTTC. This chain connects TRBV5-4 to TRBJ2-6, with D possibly TRBD1 on 5 matching bases. Germline V gene lookup returns CDR1 SGHNT and CDR2 YYREEE (reference sequence). Trimming took 3 bases from V and 3 from J, leaving 16 bases between them. CDR3 length: 17 residues.

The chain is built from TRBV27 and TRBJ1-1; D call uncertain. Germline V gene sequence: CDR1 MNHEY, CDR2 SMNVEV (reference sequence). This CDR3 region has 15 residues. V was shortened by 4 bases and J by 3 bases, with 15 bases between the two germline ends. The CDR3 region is CASSSPNRGDTEAFF. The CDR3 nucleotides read TGTGCCAGCAGTTCGCCGAACCGGGGTGACACTGAAGCTTTCTTT.

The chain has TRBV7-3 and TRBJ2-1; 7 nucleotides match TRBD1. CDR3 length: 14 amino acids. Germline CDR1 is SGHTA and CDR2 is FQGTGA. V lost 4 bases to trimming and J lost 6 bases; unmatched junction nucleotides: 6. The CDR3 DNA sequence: TGTGCCAGCAGCTCTCGACAGGGATCCAATGAGCAGTTCTTC. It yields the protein CASSSRQGSNEQFF.

The CDR3 nucleotides are TGTGCCAGTAGTATAGGGGACAGGGTTAGGAGCAATCAGCCCCAGCATTTT. Protein: CASSIGDRVRSNQPQHF. The V and J genes are TRBV19 and TRBJ1-5; 9 bases line up with TRBD1. V lost 1 base and J lost 1; bases outside the gene matches: 5. This CDR3 is built from 17 residues. From germline, CDR1 is LNHDA and CDR2 SQIVND (reference sequence).

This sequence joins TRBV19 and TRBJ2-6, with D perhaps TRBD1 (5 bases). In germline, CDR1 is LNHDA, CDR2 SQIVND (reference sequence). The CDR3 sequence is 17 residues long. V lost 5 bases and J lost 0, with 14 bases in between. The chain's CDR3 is CASSLSAGISGANVLTF. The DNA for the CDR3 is TGTGCCAGTAGTTTATCCGCAGGGATCTCTGGGGCCAACGTCCTGACTTTC.